The 20 T cell receptor beta chains below were found in one sample sequenced in a study of CD8 T cells in ankylosing spondylitis. These receptors have no identified antigens. Each CDR3 protein is one row after TCRdb ran MiXCR on the 5' RACE reads. The sample shows more than 400,000 distinct CDR3 sequences, less than 6% of them seen only once. Study-level findings and limits: Apparently characteristic of ankylosing spondylitis blood was a TCR beta motif (fewer than 10 highly homologous variants).

Sequencing used blood, either unsorted or a sorted T cell fraction (not recorded which). Source of these receptors: a male donor with ankylosing spondylitis.

This clonotype was recorded at least ten times. V is TRBV6-1 and J is TRBJ1-1; perhaps TRBD1 as D (6 bases). The germline gives CDR1 MNHNS, CDR2 SASEGT. V was shortened by 7 bases and J by 4 bases, with 19 bases between the two germline ends. This CDR3 contains 15 residues. The CDR3 DNA reads as TGTGCCAGCACCCCCTTTCAGGGGATGGGCACTGAAGCTTTCTTT. Protein sequence: CASTPFQGMGTEAFF.

J is TRBJ2-3 and V is TRBV5-1; D is unclear. CDR1 is SGHRS, CDR2 YFSETQ, per germline. V was clipped by 0 bases and J by 1 base, with 12 bases between them. This CDR3 has 16 amino acids. The CDR3 protein is CASSLEPIPGTDTQYF. In nucleotides, the CDR3 is TGCGCCAGCAGCTTGGAGCCAATACCAGGCACAGATACGCAGTATTTT.

This clonotype was found many times. The chain joins TRBV6-2 or TRBV6-3 to TRBJ1-6; D remains unclear. V lost 2 bases to trimming and J lost 8 bases, with 4 bases between them. This CDR3 contains 12 residues. Germline V gene data show CDR1 as MNHEY and CDR2 as SVGEGT. The CDR3 here is CASSYVDSPLHF. The CDR3 region has the DNA TGTGCCAGCAGTTACGTCGATTCACCCCTCCACTTT.

This clonotype was detected many times. The chain has TRBV5-1 and TRBJ1-1; weak D call: TRBD1 (5 bases). Trimming cost V 0 bases and J 3 bases, with 18 bases left between them. This CDR3 is 17 amino acids long. Germline V gives CDR1 SGHRS, CDR2 YFSETQ. The CDR3 DNA reads as TGCGCCAGCAGCTTGGGGCGGGACTTGACCCAAGACACTGAAGCTTTCTTT. The encoded protein is CASSLGRDLTQDTEAFF.

This clonotype occurred many times. This rearrangement joins TRBV20-1 to TRBJ1-5; no clear D gene. Trimming pared 3 bases from V and 4 bases from J, leaving 19 bases between. Germline loops: CDR1 DFQATT, CDR2 SNEGSKA (reference sequence). The CDR3 extends over 16 amino acids. CDR3 nucleotides: TGCAGTGCTAGTGGGCTTGAAAGGTGGACGAATCAGCCCCAGCATTTT. This translates into CSASGLERWTNQPQHF.

This clonotype has at least ten counts. The V gene is TRBV29-1, the J gene TRBJ1-1; tentative D call: TRBD1 (6 bases). This CDR3 contains 13 residues. V lost 7 bases, J lost 3 bases, and 15 bases lay in between. Germline CDR1 is SQVTM and CDR2 is ANQGSEA. CDR3 sequence (DNA): TGCAGCGCCAGGGCAGGGGCGGACACTGAAGCTTTCTTT. Translation gives CSARAGADTEAFF.

The V gene is TRBV30, the J gene TRBJ2-7; D gene unclear. The CDR3 is 11 residues long. V shed 1 base and J shed 2 bases, with 3 bases lying between them. Germline V CDR1 and CDR2: GTSNPN, SVGIG (reference sequence). The CDR3: CAWSGAYEQYF. In nucleotides, the CDR3 is TGTGCCTGGAGTGGAGCCTACGAGCAGTACTTC. The variable domain in full, with the rest retrieved from reference TRBV30 and TRBJ2-7, is SQTIHQWPATLVQPVGSPLSLECTVEGTSNPNLYWYRQAAGRGLQLLFYSVGIGQISSEVPQNLSASRPQDRQFILSSKKLLLSDSGFYLCAWSGAYEQYFGPGTRLTVT.

Many counts were recorded for this clonotype. J is TRBJ1-5 and V is TRBV5-6; no clear D. The CDR3 is 14 amino acids. Trimming shortened V by 3 bases and J by 1 base, and 8 bases separated the two germline ends. Germline CDR1 and CDR2: SGHDT and YYEEEE. CDR3 amino acids: CASSSGKSNQPQHF. The CDR3 DNA reads TGTGCCAGCAGCTCCGGGAAGAGCAATCAGCCCCAGCATTTT.

The chain couples TRBV6-2 or TRBV6-3 to TRBJ2-1; the match to TRBD2 covers 8 bases. This CDR3 comprises 20 residues. The junction had 16 bases not matched to a gene; V was cut back by 3 bases and J by 0 bases. From germline, CDR1 is MNHEY and CDR2 SVGEGT. The CDR3 sequence is CASSYSTSEYHLHSYNEQFF. CDR3 DNA: TGTGCCAGCAGTTATTCGACTAGCGAATACCATCTCCACTCCTACAATGAGCAGTTCTTC.

This clonotype was seen only a few times. The chain links TRBV7-8 to TRBJ2-1, with D uncertain. The V end lost 1 base, the J end lost 3 bases, and 7 bases lay between the germline ends. Germline V gene sequence: CDR1 SGHVS, CDR2 FQNEAQ. The CDR3 has 14 residues. The CDR3 reads CASSLVADYNEQFF. The CDR3 DNA is TGTGCCAGCAGCTTAGTAGCAGACTACAATGAGCAGTTCTTC.

This clonotype came up a few times. The V gene is TRBV19, the J gene TRBJ2-2; D gene uncertain. Germline lookup yields CDR1 LNHDA and CDR2 SQIVND (reference sequence). This CDR3 has 16 amino acids. The V gene lost 2 bases and the J gene lost 3 bases, with 13 bases spanning the gap. CDR3 residues: CASSIKGARYTGELFF. CDR3 DNA: TGTGCCAGTAGTATAAAGGGCGCCCGGTACACCGGGGAGCTGTTTTTT.

Many counts were recorded for this clonotype. The gene calls are TRBV12-3 or TRBV12-4 and TRBJ2-7; the match to TRBD2 covers 13 bases. The J segment lost 5 bases and the V segment lost 4 bases, leaving 5 bases of the junction unmatched. CDR3 length: 15 residues. CDR3 region: CASSSRTSGSNEQYF. CDR3 coding DNA: TGTGCCAGCAGTTCCCGGACTAGCGGGAGCAACGAGCAGTACTTC.

This clonotype was observed at least ten times. The V gene is TRBV6-2 or TRBV6-3, the J gene TRBJ2-7, with TRBD1 matching over 7 bases. V lost 2 bases, J lost 4 bases, and 8 bases stayed unmatched. CDR1 is MNHEY and CDR2 is SVGEGT in the germline V gene. The CDR3 sequence is 15 residues long. The chain's CDR3 is CASSYDRDPFYEQYF. CDR3 nucleotides: TGTGCCAGCAGTTACGACAGGGATCCTTTTTACGAGCAGTACTTC.

At least ten counts were recorded for this clonotype. This chain links TRBV20-1 with TRBJ2-7, with D possibly being TRBD1 (5 bases). This CDR3 has 14 residues. The V and J ends lost 0 bases and 2 bases respectively, with 11 bases between them. Germline CDR1 DFQATT, CDR2 SNEGSKA (reference sequence). The CDR3: CSARDRADTYEQYF. CDR3 DNA: TGCAGTGCTAGAGATCGCGCGGACACCTACGAGCAGTACTTC.

This clonotype was observed at least ten times. The chain has TRBV29-1 and TRBJ1-1; 7 bases agree with TRBD1. V was clipped by 7 bases and J by 3 bases; unmatched bases: 8. Germline loops: CDR1 SQVTM, CDR2 ANQGSEA. The CDR3 runs 13 residues. CDR3: CSAWRDSDTEAFF. The CDR3 DNA reads as TGCAGCGCCTGGCGGGACAGCGACACTGAAGCTTTCTTT.

This clonotype was detected many times. The chain combines TRBV20-1 with TRBJ1-5; D is unresolved. The CDR3 loop spans 11 amino acids. Germline assignment: CDR1 DFQATT and CDR2 SNEGSKA (reference sequence). Trimming pared 5 bases from V and 4 bases from J, leaving 6 bases between. The CDR3 DNA reads as TGCAGTGCTGCTGGGAATCAGCCCCAGCATTTT. Translation gives CSAAGNQPQHF.

This clonotype was observed many times. The rearrangement links TRBV20-1 to TRBJ1-1, with 9 nucleotides matching TRBD1. This CDR3 is built from 15 residues. Trimming at V came to 6 bases and at J to 1 base, leaving 9 bases not matched to a gene. Germline CDR1 DFQATT, CDR2 SNEGSKA (reference sequence). CDR3 bases: TGCAGTGCATGGGACAGGGAGAGGGGGAACACTGAAGCTTTCTTT. It specifies CSAWDRERGNTEAFF.

This clonotype was counted ten times or more. The genes are TRBV28 and TRBJ1-4; D may be TRBD1 (5 bases). The V gene's germline CDR1 is MDHEN and CDR2 SYDVKM. V was cut by 2 bases and J by 10 bases, with 11 bases left in between. The length of the CDR3 is 13 residues. The CDR3 is CASSLPSTVKLFF. The CDR3 nucleotides read TGTGCCAGCAGTTTACCCTCGACAGTAAAACTGTTTTTT.

This clonotype was observed many times. The junction departs from the called germline gene at one end, perhaps through a read error. V and J are TRBV5-1 and TRBJ2-4; D might be TRBD1 (5 bases). The germline V gene encodes CDR1 SGHRS and CDR2 YFSETQ. The CDR3 is 15 residues long. DNA for the CDR3: TGCGCCAGCAGATTGGGAATCGACAGCCGGAACATTCAGTACTTC. It yields the protein CASRLGIDSRNIQYF.

The chain is built from TRBV18 and TRBJ2-7, with D tentatively TRBD1 or TRBD2 (5 bases each). The V end lost 3 bases, the J end lost 3 bases, and 9 bases lay between the germline ends. This CDR3 contains 13 residues. Germline lookup yields CDR1 KGHSH and CDR2 LQKENI. The CDR3 nucleotides are TGTGCCAGCTCACCTTGGGACCGCTACGAGCAGTACTTC. Translated, it gives CASSPWDRYEQYF.